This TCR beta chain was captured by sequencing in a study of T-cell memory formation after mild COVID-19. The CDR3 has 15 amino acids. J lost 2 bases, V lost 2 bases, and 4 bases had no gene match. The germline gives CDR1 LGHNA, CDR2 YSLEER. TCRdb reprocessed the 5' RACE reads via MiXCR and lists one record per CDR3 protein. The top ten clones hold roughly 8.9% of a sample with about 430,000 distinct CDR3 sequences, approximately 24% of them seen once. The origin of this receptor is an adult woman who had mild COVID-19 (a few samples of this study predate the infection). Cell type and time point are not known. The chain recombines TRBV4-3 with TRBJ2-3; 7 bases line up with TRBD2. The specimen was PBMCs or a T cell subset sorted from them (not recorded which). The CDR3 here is CASSQRGTNTDTQYF. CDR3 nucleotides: TGCGCCAGCAGCCAACGTGGGACTAACACAGATACGCAGTATTTT.